Described below is a single T cell receptor beta chain sequence and its context. This CDR3 contains 12 residues. Germline values: CDR1 SEHNR, CDR2 FQNEAQ (reference sequence). The ends were cut back, 3 bases at V and 11 bases at J, with 13 bases in the middle. In the original analysis: Nucleated cell counts were estimated from reference gene primer amplification. Profiled with immunoSEQ multiplex PCR; TCRdb holds only in-frame clones, not every one. For V, J and clone size, that table is used; D and trimming come from the DNA. This sample has about 110,000 clones, with about nine tenths found just once. The data are from a study of blood T cell repertoires in COVID-19. Study-level background: The United States, Italy and Spain supplied acute and convalescent COVID-19 samples.

The TCR was taken from a human donor in a cohort sampled during active COVID-19. The material sequenced was peripheral blood. The V gene is TRBV7-9, the J gene TRBJ1-1, with no clear D. In DNA, the CDR3 is TGTGCCAGCAGCTTCCTCGGCTGGGAGGCTTTCTTT. It codes for CASSFLGWEAFF. The full variable domain, rest sourced from reference TRBV7-9 and TRBJ1-1, is DTGVSQNPRHKITKRGQNVTFRCDPISEHNRLYWYRQTLGQGPEFLTYFQNEAQLEKSRLLSDRFSAERPKGSFSTLEIQRTEQGDSAMYLCASSFLGWEAFFGQGTRLTVV.